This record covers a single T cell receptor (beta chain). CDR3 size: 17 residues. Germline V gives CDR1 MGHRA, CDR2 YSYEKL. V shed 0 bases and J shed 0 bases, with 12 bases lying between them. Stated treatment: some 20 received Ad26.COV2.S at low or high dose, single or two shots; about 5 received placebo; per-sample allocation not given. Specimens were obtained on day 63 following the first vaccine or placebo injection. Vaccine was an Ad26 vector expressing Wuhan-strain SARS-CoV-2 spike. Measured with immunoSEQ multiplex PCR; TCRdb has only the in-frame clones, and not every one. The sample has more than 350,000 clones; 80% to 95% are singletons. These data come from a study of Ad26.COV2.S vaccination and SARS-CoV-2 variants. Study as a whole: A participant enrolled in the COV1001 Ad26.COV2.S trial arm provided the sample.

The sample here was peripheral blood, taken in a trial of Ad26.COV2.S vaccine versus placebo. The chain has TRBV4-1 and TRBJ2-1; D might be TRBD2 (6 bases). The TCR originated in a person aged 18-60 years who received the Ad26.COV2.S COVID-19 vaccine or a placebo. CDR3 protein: CASSQDGRGFSYNEQFF. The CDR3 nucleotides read TGCGCCAGCAGCCAAGATGGGCGGGGCTTCTCCTACAATGAGCAGTTCTTC.